Following are 9 T cell receptor beta chains from one sample sequenced in a study of blood T cell repertoires in COVID-19. The assay was immunoSEQ multiplex PCR, and TCRdb's table has in-frame clones only and misses some. This table has some 180,000 clones, 86% appearing once. Sequences were obtained from PBMCs or T cells enriched from blood (not recorded which). Receptor source: a woman in her forties in a cohort exposed to, infected with or recovered from COVID-19 (not recorded which).

V and J are TRBV29-1 and TRBJ1-1; D unclear. This CDR3 spans 16 amino acids. Germline V gene data show CDR1 as SQVTM and CDR2 as ANQGSEA. V was pared by 6 bases and J by 1 base, with 21 bases between. CDR3 protein: CSVLSAGYRGNTEAFF. DNA of the CDR3: TGCAGCGTCTTGAGCGCTGGGTATCGAGGGAACACTGAAGCTTTCTTT.

This chain joins TRBV3-1 (or the pseudogene TRBV3-2) and TRBJ1-3; no firm D call. Trimming cost V 0 bases and J 4 bases, with 13 bases left between them. The CDR3 loop spans 16 amino acids. Germline V gene data show CDR1 as LGHDT and CDR2 as YNNKEL (reference sequence). CDR3 in amino acids: CASSQEVGIRGNTIYF. The DNA of the CDR3 is TGTGCCAGCAGCCAAGAAGTTGGCATCAGAGGAAACACCATATATTTT.

V usage is TRBV19 and J usage is TRBJ1-5, with unresolved D. Germline assignment: CDR1 LNHDA and CDR2 SQIVND (reference sequence). This CDR3 has 16 residues. Trimming took off 3 bases at V and 2 bases at J, with 14 bases between the two ends. The CDR3 DNA reads as TGTGCCAGTAGTATCCGGGGTTATGAGGGCAATCAGCCCCAGCATTTT. As protein: CASSIRGYEGNQPQHF.

This chain connects TRBV15 to TRBJ2-3; D remains unclear. V dropped 0 bases and J dropped 2 bases, with 9 bases sitting between them. The CDR3 consists of 15 residues. Germline V gene data show CDR1 as LNHNV and CDR2 as YYDKDF (reference sequence). The chain's CDR3 is CATSRDAQHTDTQYF. The DNA for the CDR3 is TGTGCCACCAGCAGAGATGCACAGCACACAGATACGCAGTATTTT.

Only one count was recorded for this clone. V gene TRBV13 combines with J gene TRBJ1-3; D is unresolved. V was pared by 5 bases and J by 8 bases, with 19 bases between. Germline V gene data show CDR1 as PRHDT and CDR2 as FYEKMQ (reference sequence). The CDR3 runs 15 residues. CDR3 residues: CASSPLFPGTDTIYF. Here the CDR3 DNA reads TGTGCCAGCAGCCCACTCTTTCCAGGTACAGACACCATATATTTT.

This sequence joins TRBV28 and TRBJ1-2; 8 nucleotides match TRBD1. Germline CDR1 is MDHEN and CDR2 is SYDVKM. The J segment lost 4 bases and the V segment lost 2 bases, leaving 6 bases of the junction unmatched. The CDR3 consists of 15 residues. The CDR3 nucleotides are TGTGCCAGCAGTTTAGTAGACAGGGGCGTCTATGGCTACACCTTC. As protein: CASSLVDRGVYGYTF.

The V call is TRBV6-6, the J call TRBJ2-7, with a possible D match to TRBD2 (6 bases). CDR1 MNHNY and CDR2 SVGAGI come from the germline V gene (reference sequence). Trimming took off 5 bases at V and 2 bases at J, with 28 bases between the two ends. CDR3 length equals 19 residues. CDR3 amino acids: CASSPTRVRVGGAPYEQYF. The CDR3 region has the DNA TGTGCCAGCAGTCCGACCAGGGTTAGGGTGGGGGGAGCGCCCTACGAGCAGTACTTC.

J is TRBJ1-6 and V is TRBV9; D might be TRBD1 (6 bases). The germline CDR1 and CDR2 sequences are SGDLS and YYNGEE. Trimming stripped 4 bases from V and 8 bases from J, with 16 bases between. This CDR3 comprises 15 residues. The CDR3, as DNA: TGTGCCAGCAGCTTAACTACAGGGCCGTATTCACCCCTCCACTTT. Amino acids: CASSLTTGPYSPLHF.

The chain links TRBV28 to TRBJ2-7, with 8 bases fitting TRBD1. The CDR3 length is 14 residues. From germline, CDR1 is MDHEN and CDR2 SYDVKM. V was pared by 3 bases and J by 7 bases, with 8 bases of the junction left unmatched. CDR3 protein: CASSLGRGPLEQYF. For the CDR3, the DNA is TGTGCCAGCAGTTTGGGCAGGGGGCCCTTAGAGCAGTACTTC. Using reference TRBV28 and TRBJ2-7 for the parts outside the CDR3, the full variable domain is DVKVTQSSRYLVKRTGEKVFLECVQDMDHENMFWYRQDPGLGLRLIYFSYDVKMKEKGDIPEGYSVSREKKERFSLILESASTNQTSMYLCASSLGRGPLEQYFGPGTRLTVT.